One and the same sample provided the 18 T cell receptor beta chains below, sequenced in a study of shared clonotypes between healthy human individuals. Only CD45RO-negative cells positively selected for CCR7 counted as naive CD8 cells, so terminally differentiated effector memory CD45RA+ cells were excluded. Sequencing was performed with immunoSEQ multiplex PCR; in TCRdb, only in-frame clones are kept and a portion is missing. The repertoire holds more than 550,000 clones, with under 95% as singletons. The sequencing sample was made of naive CD8+ T cells sorted from blood. The receptors derive from a man aged 25 to 45 in good health.

V and J are TRBV7-2 and TRBJ2-1, with D maybe TRBD2 (6 bases). The V and J ends lost 5 bases and 2 bases respectively, with 16 bases between them. The CDR3 covers 16 residues. Germline V gene sequence: CDR1 SGHTA, CDR2 FQGNSA. CDR3 amino acids: CASSPRGGEPYNEQFF. In DNA form, the CDR3 reads TGTGCCAGCAGCCCGCGAGGAGGGGAACCCTACAATGAGCAGTTCTTC.

This chain links TRBV5-4 with TRBJ2-7; D is uncertain. The ends were cut back, 0 bases at V and 4 bases at J, with 11 bases in the middle. This CDR3 region has 14 residues. Germline V gene data show CDR1 as SGHNT and CDR2 as YYREEE (reference sequence). The CDR3 DNA reads TGTGCCAGCAGCTTGGGGATGGAAGCGTACGAGCAGTACTTC. Residues: CASSLGMEAYEQYF.

J is TRBJ2-1 and V is TRBV7-9; 9 bases map to TRBD1. J lost 9 bases, V lost 5 bases, and 11 bases had no gene match. Per the germline V gene, CDR1 is SEHNR and CDR2 is FQNEAQ (reference sequence). This CDR3 contains 15 residues. The CDR3, as DNA: TGTGCCAGCAGCCCATCCAGGGGACAGGGACGTGAGCAGTTCTTC. It codes for CASSPSRGQGREQFF.

The chain couples TRBV2 to TRBJ2-7, with a tentative D call TRBD2 (6 bases). The germline V gene encodes CDR1 SNHLY and CDR2 FYNNEI. V was pared by 3 bases and J by 0 bases, with 12 bases between. This CDR3 is built from 15 residues. CDR3 coding DNA: TGTGCCAGCAGTGAGGTCGCGGGATACTCCTACGAGCAGTACTTC. This translates into CASSEVAGYSYEQYF.

In this sample, this clone turned up once. The J gene is TRBJ2-3, the V gene TRBV7-2, with 8 nucleotides matching TRBD2. J lost 5 bases, V lost 1 base, and 8 bases had no gene match. CDR1 SGHTA and CDR2 FQGNSA come from the germline V gene. There are 16 residues in the CDR3. The CDR3 is CASSLVPPAGVDTQYF. CDR3 nucleotide sequence: TGTGCCAGCAGCTTAGTCCCTCCAGCGGGAGTAGATACGCAGTATTTT.

This clone was seen a handful of times. This chain joins TRBV19 and TRBJ2-7, with 8 bases aligning to TRBD2. V was pared by 5 bases and J by 3 bases, with 9 bases of the junction left unmatched. The germline V gene has CDR1 LNHDA and CDR2 SQIVND (reference sequence). The CDR3 has 15 amino acids. DNA for the CDR3: TGTGCCAGTAGTGCCTCAGCGGGAGTAGGCTACGAGCAGTACTTC. Translating gives CASSASAGVGYEQYF.

CDR3 DNA sequence: TGTGCCAGCAGTTACTCAGGTGGCTCCTACAATGAGCAGTTCTTC. This codes for CASSYSGGSYNEQFF. The J gene is TRBJ2-1, the V gene TRBV6-5; no clear D gene. This CDR3 has 15 residues. Deletions cut 0 bases from V and 0 bases from J, with 6 bases between. CDR1 and CDR2 from the germline V gene are MNHEY and SVGAGI.

The J gene is TRBJ2-1, the V gene TRBV27; weak D call: TRBD2 (8 bases). The CDR3 contains 15 residues. In germline, CDR1 is MNHEY, CDR2 SMNVEV (reference sequence). V lost 5 bases to trimming and J lost 5 bases, with 16 bases between them. DNA of the CDR3: TGTGCCAGCAGTCCGGGGACTAGGGGGCACAATGAGCAGTTCTTC. Protein: CASSPGTRGHNEQFF.

This clone has just one count. This chain uses TRBV7-9 with TRBJ2-3; TRBD2 aligns across 12 bases. Trimming took 3 bases from V and 6 from J; bases not matched to a gene: 4. The CDR3 contains 15 residues. CDR1 is SEHNR, CDR2 FQNEAQ, per germline (reference sequence). CDR3 nucleotides: TGTGCCAGCAGCTTTCTAGCGGGAGGGCCGGATACGCAGTATTTT. Its protein is CASSFLAGGPDTQYF.

The chain recombines TRBV5-3 with TRBJ2-1; 7 bases align to TRBD2. TRBV5-3 is recorded as an ORF, its role being uncertain. The junction had 8 bases not matched to a gene; V was cut back by 4 bases and J by 10 bases. This CDR3 is 13 amino acids long. Here the CDR3 DNA reads TGTGCCAGAAGCCTGAAGCTAGCGGACGAGCAGTTCTTC. Protein sequence: CARSLKLADEQFF.

V gene TRBV6-5 combines with J gene TRBJ2-7, with D possibly matching TRBD2 (6 bases). Germline CDR1 and CDR2: MNHEY and SVGAGI. Trimming removed 1 base from V and 6 bases from J, with 10 bases in between. The CDR3 loop spans 13 amino acids. CDR3 sequence reads: CASSYYGGAEQYF. The CDR3 DNA sequence: TGTGCCAGCAGTTACTACGGCGGGGCCGAGCAGTACTTC.

The chain couples TRBV25-1 to TRBJ2-5; D is tentatively TRBD1 or TRBD2 (5 bases each). This CDR3 comprises 15 residues. Trimming removed 3 bases at V and 5 bases at J, with 16 bases between. Germline values: CDR1 MGHDK, CDR2 SYGVNS. The CDR3 DNA is TGTGCCAGCAGTGACCCCGGGAAAGGGGCGGAGACCCAGTACTTC. This sequence encodes CASSDPGKGAETQYF.

The chain recombines TRBV4-1 with TRBJ1-1; possibly TRBD1 for D (6 bases). The CDR3 runs 13 residues. The germline CDR1 and CDR2 sequences are MGHRA and YSYEKL. V lost 2 bases and J lost 11, with 15 bases in between. The CDR3 region is CASSQLSGEYAFF. The CDR3 DNA follows: TGCGCCAGCAGCCAACTCTCAGGGGAGTATGCTTTCTTT.

This clone occurred once. This chain joins TRBV30 and TRBJ1-1; D is perhaps TRBD1 (6 bases). The CDR3 length is 14 residues. CDR1 and CDR2 (germline): GTSNPN, SVGIG (reference sequence). The germline V and J ends were trimmed by 4 bases and 6 bases, with 18 bases remaining between them. CDR3 nucleotide sequence: TGTGCCTGGAAACAGGGTTTTGGTACTTCTGAAGCTTTCTTT. It is translated as CAWKQGFGTSEAFF.

The genes are TRBV4-2 and TRBJ2-7; 9 positions match TRBD2. CDR1 and CDR2 from the germline V gene are LGHNA and YNFKEQ. CDR3 length equals 13 residues. V was pared by 2 bases and J by 7 bases, with 3 bases of the junction left unmatched. The CDR3 protein is CASSQRLAAEQYF. For the CDR3, the DNA is TGTGCCAGCAGCCAAAGACTAGCGGCAGAGCAGTACTTC.

J is TRBJ2-1 and V is TRBV28, with a weak D call TRBD2 (5 bases). Trimming cost V 1 base and J 5 bases, with 12 bases left between them. This CDR3 region has 15 residues. Per the germline V gene, CDR1 is MDHEN and CDR2 is SYDVKM. CDR3 in amino acids: CASSLYSPGNNEQFF. The CDR3 bases are TGTGCCAGCAGTTTATATTCCCCGGGGAACAATGAGCAGTTCTTC. Full variable domain (remainder filled in from reference TRBV28 and TRBJ2-1): DVKVTQSSRYLVKRTGEKVFLECVQDMDHENMFWYRQDPGLGLRLIYFSYDVKMKEKGDIPEGYSVSREKKERFSLILESASTNQTSMYLCASSLYSPGNNEQFFGPGTRLTVL.

The chain recombines TRBV4-1 with TRBJ2-1; 13 nucleotides agree with TRBD2. Germline V CDR1 and CDR2: MGHRA, YSYEKL. V lost 0 bases to trimming and J lost 8 bases; unmatched junction nucleotides: 4. The CDR3 runs to 16 residues. DNA of the CDR3: TGCGCCAGCAGCCAAGAAGGACTAGCGGGAGCGTATGAGCAGTTCTTC. Protein: CASSQEGLAGAYEQFF.

This chain connects TRBV10-3 to TRBJ2-7; TRBD2 matches at 7 bases. The V gene end was trimmed by 1 base and the J gene end by 3 bases; junction bases not matched to a gene: 3. There are 14 residues in the CDR3. Germline loops: CDR1 ENHRY, CDR2 SYGVKD. DNA of the CDR3: TGTGCCATCAGTGAGTACGGCGGGAGCTACGAGCAGTACTTC. This codes for CAISEYGGSYEQYF.